This T cell receptor beta chain was sequenced in a study of identical twins. Using its own MiXCR run on the 5' RACE reads, TCRdb lists one record per CDR3 protein. The table lists around 550,000 distinct CDR3 sequences, roughly 15% of them singletons. This clonotype turned up a few times. Losses at the gene ends were 6 bases for V and 4 bases for J; bases not matched to a gene: 4. Germline V CDR1 and CDR2: SQVTM, ANQGSEA. The CDR3 sequence is 13 residues long. This sample also appeared in a second study, on yellow fever vaccine responses in identical twins.

What was sequenced was CD4+ T cells sorted from blood. The clonotype comes from a woman between 18 and 29 years old in good health. The chain recombines TRBV29-1 with TRBJ2-1; 9 nucleotides align to TRBD2. For the CDR3, the DNA is TGCAGCGTGCCTAGCGGGACTTACAATGAGCAGTTCTTC. It yields the protein CSVPSGTYNEQFF.